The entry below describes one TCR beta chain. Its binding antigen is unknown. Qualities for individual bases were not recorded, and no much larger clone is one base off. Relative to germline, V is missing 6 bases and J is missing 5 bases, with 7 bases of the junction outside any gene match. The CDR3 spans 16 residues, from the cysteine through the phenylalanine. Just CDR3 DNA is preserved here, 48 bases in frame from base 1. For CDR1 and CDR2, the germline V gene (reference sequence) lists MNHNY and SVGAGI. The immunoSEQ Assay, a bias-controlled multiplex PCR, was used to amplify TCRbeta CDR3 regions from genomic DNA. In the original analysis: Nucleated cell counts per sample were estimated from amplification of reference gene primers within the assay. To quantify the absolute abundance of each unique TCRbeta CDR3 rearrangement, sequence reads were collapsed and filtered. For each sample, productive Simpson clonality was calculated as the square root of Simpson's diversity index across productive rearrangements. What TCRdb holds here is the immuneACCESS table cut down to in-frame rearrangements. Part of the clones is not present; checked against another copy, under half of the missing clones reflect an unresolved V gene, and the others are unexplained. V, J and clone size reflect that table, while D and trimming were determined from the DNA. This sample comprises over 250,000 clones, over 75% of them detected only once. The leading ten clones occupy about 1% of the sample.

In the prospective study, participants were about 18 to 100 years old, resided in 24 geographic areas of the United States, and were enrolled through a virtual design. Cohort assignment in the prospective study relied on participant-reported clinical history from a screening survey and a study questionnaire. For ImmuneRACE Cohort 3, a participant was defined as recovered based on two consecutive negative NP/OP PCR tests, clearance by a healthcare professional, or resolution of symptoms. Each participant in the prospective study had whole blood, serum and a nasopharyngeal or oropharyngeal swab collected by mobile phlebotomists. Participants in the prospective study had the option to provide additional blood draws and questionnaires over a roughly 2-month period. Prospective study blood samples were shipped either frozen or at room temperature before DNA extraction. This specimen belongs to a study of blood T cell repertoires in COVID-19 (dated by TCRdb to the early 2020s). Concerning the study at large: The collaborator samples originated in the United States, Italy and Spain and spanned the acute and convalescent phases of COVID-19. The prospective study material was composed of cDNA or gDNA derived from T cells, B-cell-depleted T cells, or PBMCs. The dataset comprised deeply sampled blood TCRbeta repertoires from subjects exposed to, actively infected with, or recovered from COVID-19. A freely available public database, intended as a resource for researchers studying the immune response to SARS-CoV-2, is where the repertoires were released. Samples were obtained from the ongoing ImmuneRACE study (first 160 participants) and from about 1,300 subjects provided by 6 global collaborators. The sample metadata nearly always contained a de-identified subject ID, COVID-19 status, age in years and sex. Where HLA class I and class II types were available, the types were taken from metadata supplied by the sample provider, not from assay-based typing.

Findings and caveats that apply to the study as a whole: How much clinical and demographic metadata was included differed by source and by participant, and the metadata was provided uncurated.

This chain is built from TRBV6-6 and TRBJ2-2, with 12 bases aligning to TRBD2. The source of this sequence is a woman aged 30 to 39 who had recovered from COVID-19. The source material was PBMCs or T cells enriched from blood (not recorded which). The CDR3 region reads CASSRLAGEKTGELFF. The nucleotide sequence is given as TGTGCCAGCAGCCGACTAGCGGGGGAAAAAACCGGGGAGCTGTTTTTT.